These 16 T cell receptor beta chains were all obtained from the same sample, sequenced in a study of T cells in Graves' hyperthyroidism and ophthalmopathy. RNA transcripts yielded amplified TCR beta CDR3 regions. In the first-round RT-PCR of the TCR CDR3, the HTBI primer set was used. TCRdb independently ran MiXCR on the multiplex PCR reads; one entry per CDR3 protein. Of hundreds of thousands of distinct CDR3 sequences listed, approximately 14% are singletons. The sequencing input was blood. These receptors were obtained from a man aged 18 to 35 with Graves' ophthalmopathy.

Ten or more counts support this clonotype. This chain connects TRBV14 to TRBJ1-1; 9 bases match TRBD1. The length of the CDR3 is 16 residues. Germline V CDR1 and CDR2: SGHDN, FVKESK. The junction had 7 bases not matched to a gene; V was cut back by 2 bases and J by 3 bases. CDR3 DNA: TGTGCCAGCAGCCAATACAGGGGGCGCCGACACACTGAAGCTTTCTTT. Translated: CASSQYRGRRHTEAFF.

Concerning this clonotype itself: Just one base apart from a much larger clone, this may be a read error. The rearrangement links TRBV5-1 to TRBJ2-5; D is uncertain. The germline gives CDR1 SGHRS, CDR2 YFSETQ. The CDR3 runs to 14 residues. CDR3 nucleotide sequence: TGCCCCAGCAGCGCCAGGCCCGAAGGAGAGACCCAGTACTTC. Protein sequence: CPSSARPEGETQYF.

This clonotype was seen more than once but under ten times. The CDR3 DNA reads TGCAGTGCTAGAGTTCGGGAAGATAATTCACCCCTCCACTTT. Translated: CSARVREDNSPLHF. The rearrangement links TRBV20-1 to TRBJ1-6; no firm D call. The germline V and J ends were trimmed by 1 base and 5 bases, with 9 bases remaining between them. CDR3 length: 14 amino acids. The germline V gene encodes CDR1 DFQATT and CDR2 SNEGSKA (reference sequence).

This clonotype showed up many times. The rearrangement uses TRBV18 and TRBJ2-5; 9 nucleotides line up with TRBD1. Germline V gene lookup returns CDR1 KGHSH and CDR2 LQKENI. Germline trimming cut 1 base from V and 4 bases from J; bases unmatched to any gene: 7. The CDR3 has 16 residues. In DNA form, the CDR3 reads TGTGCCAGCTCACCACAAACCGGGACAGGGACAGAGACCCAGTACTTC. This codes for CASSPQTGTGTETQYF.

This clonotype was recorded at least ten times. The J gene is TRBJ2-2, the V gene TRBV12-3 or TRBV12-4; D may be TRBD2 (5 bases). The V end was cut by 3 bases, the J end by 4 bases, with 15 bases between. This CDR3 is built from 16 residues. The CDR3, as DNA: TGTGCCAGCAGTTTGGTTGGGAGCGTTCGCACCGGGGAGCTGTTTTTT. It is translated as CASSLVGSVRTGELFF.

Ten or more counts support this clonotype. The chain joins TRBV20-1 to TRBJ2-2; 14 bases are a match to TRBD2. This CDR3 has 16 amino acids. Trimming at V came to 0 bases and at J to 3 bases, leaving 0 bases not matched to a gene. Germline CDR1 reads DFQATT; CDR2 reads SNEGSKA (reference sequence). The CDR3 spells CSAREGLAGDTGELFF. In DNA, the CDR3 is TGCAGTGCTAGAGAGGGACTAGCGGGAGACACCGGGGAGCTGTTTTTT.

This clonotype was detected ten times or more. V and J are TRBV6-5 and TRBJ2-3; D tentatively fits TRBD1 or TRBD2 (5 bases each). From germline, CDR1 is MNHEY and CDR2 SVGAGI. CDR3 length: 13 amino acids. V was clipped by 0 bases and J by 9 bases, with 10 bases between them. The chain's CDR3 is CASSYSIWGTQYF. CDR3 DNA sequence: TGTGCCAGCAGTTACTCGATCTGGGGGACGCAGTATTTT.

This clonotype was recorded at least ten times. The rearrangement joins TRBV4-2 to TRBJ2-1, with 9 bases identical to TRBD2. CDR3 length: 18 residues. Trimming removed 0 bases from V and 4 bases from J; junction bases left unmatched: 10. Germline V lookup: CDR1 LGHNA, CDR2 YNFKEQ. The CDR3 reads CASSQEGSGGPYYNEQFF. CDR3 sequence (DNA): TGTGCCAGCAGCCAAGAAGGAAGCGGGGGGCCGTATTACAATGAGCAGTTCTTC.

This clonotype was detected ten times or more. The V gene is TRBV18, the J gene TRBJ1-1; no firm D call. The CDR3 covers 14 residues. Trimming left V 6 bases short and J 1 base short, with 12 bases between. Germline loops: CDR1 KGHSH, CDR2 LQKENI. The DNA of the CDR3 is TGTGCCAGCTCTATACTGGGAGGGAACACTGAAGCTTTCTTT. Its translation: CASSILGGNTEAFF.

This clonotype has a handful of counts. Compared with germline, one end of the junction differs, possibly owing to a read error. V gene TRBV7-3 combines with J gene TRBJ1-2; weak D call: TRBD1 (6 bases). The CDR3 covers 16 residues. Germline-derived CDR1 and CDR2 are SGHTA and FQGTGA. This chain's CDR3 is CASSSYGGPESYGYAF. The DNA for the CDR3 is TGTGCCAGCAGCTCTTACGGGGGGCCCGAGAGCTATGGCTACGCCTTC.

In its sample, this clonotype was seen many times. The chain couples TRBV6-1 to TRBJ2-3; TRBD2 is a possible D gene (6 bases). V was trimmed by 1 base and J by 2 bases, leaving 16 bases between them. The germline V gene has CDR1 MNHNS and CDR2 SASEGT. The CDR3 has 17 residues. CDR3 sequence reads: CASSEETTSLYTDTQYF. Here the CDR3 DNA reads TGTGCCAGCAGTGAAGAGACGACTAGTCTTTACACAGATACGCAGTATTTT.

There are a few counts of this clonotype. The V and J genes are TRBV7-9 and TRBJ2-2, with D tentatively TRBD1 or TRBD2 (5 bases each). This CDR3 is built from 15 residues. V was cut by 6 bases and J by 4 bases, with 15 bases left in between. CDR1 is SEHNR, CDR2 FQNEAQ, per germline (reference sequence). CDR3 sequence reads: CASSEGDGGTGELFF. The CDR3 DNA reads TGTGCCAGCAGTGAAGGGGATGGGGGCACCGGGGAGCTGTTTTTT.

This clonotype showed up many times. The V gene is TRBV4-1, the J gene TRBJ1-1, with 8 nucleotides matching TRBD1. Germline V gives CDR1 MGHRA, CDR2 YSYEKL. The CDR3 spans 15 residues. Trimming at V came to 0 bases and at J to 4 bases, leaving 4 bases not matched to a gene. CDR3 in amino acids: CASSQEGQGGTEAFF. As DNA, the CDR3 is TGCGCCAGCAGCCAAGAAGGACAGGGTGGCACTGAAGCTTTCTTT.

This clonotype was recorded many times. This chain connects TRBV30 to TRBJ1-2; no definite D call. This CDR3 contains 12 residues. Germline values: CDR1 GTSNPN, CDR2 SVGIG (reference sequence). The V end was cut by 0 bases, the J end by 8 bases, with 10 bases between. CDR3: CAWSVYESGYTF. CDR3 sequence (DNA): TGTGCCTGGAGTGTGTATGAGTCGGGCTACACCTTC.

This clonotype was detected many times. The rearrangement uses TRBV4-1 and TRBJ2-1; D gene ambiguous. From germline, CDR1 is MGHRA and CDR2 YSYEKL. This CDR3 comprises 14 residues. The V end was cut by 3 bases, the J end by 5 bases, with 11 bases between. The CDR3, as DNA: TGCGCCAGCAGCCACCTAGGACCGAACAATGAGCAGTTCTTC. Protein: CASSHLGPNNEQFF.

The chain carries TRBV20-1 and TRBJ2-5, with TRBD2 identical over 13 bases. CDR1 and CDR2 (germline): DFQATT, SNEGSKA (reference sequence). This CDR3 contains 16 residues. Losses at the gene ends were 6 bases for V and 4 bases for J; bases not matched to a gene: 11. CDR3 DNA sequence: TGCAGTGCAAACGGACTAGCGGGAGAAGTAGGAGAGACCCAGTACTTC. It translates to CSANGLAGEVGETQYF.